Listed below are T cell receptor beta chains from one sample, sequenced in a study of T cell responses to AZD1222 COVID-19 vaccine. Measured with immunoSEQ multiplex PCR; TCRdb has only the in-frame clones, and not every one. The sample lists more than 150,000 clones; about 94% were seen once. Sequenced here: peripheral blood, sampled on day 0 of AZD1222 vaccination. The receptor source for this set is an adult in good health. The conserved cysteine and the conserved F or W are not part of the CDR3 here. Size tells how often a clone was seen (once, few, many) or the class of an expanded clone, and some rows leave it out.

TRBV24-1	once	ATSDPGQNTGELF
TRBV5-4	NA	ASSPGPGQLGLDTQY
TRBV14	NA	ASSQELVREQF
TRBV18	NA	ASSMERDEQF
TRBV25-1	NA	ARRGTGTPGLD
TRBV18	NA	ASSPGLATDTQY
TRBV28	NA	ASTSDTSYEQY
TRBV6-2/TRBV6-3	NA	ASSYLVRTEAF
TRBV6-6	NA	AGGRGEKLF
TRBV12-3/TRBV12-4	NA	ASSFFGETQY
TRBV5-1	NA	ASRDQGPNGYT
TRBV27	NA	ASSLGEGAAGEVAF
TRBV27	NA	ASRRNPGSANTGELF
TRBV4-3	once	ASSQEYGRYEQY
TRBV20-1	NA	SASRRTDGNQPQH
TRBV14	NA	ASSLSAGEPYNEQF
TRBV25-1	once	ASRPPGRAGNEQF
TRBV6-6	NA	ASSYSEEQPQH
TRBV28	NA	ASSLLGGLHYGYT
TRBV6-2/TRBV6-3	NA	ASSYVTLKEPQY
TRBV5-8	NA	ASSLGQSNYGYT
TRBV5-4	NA	ASSIVETPMNNEQF
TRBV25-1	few	ASSEGEVGGYT
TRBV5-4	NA	ASSLDRDQPQH
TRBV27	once	ASSWRLDGAGEQY
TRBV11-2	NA	ASSFIRNEQF
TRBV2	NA	ASSDNRAPQETQY
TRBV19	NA	ASSKTGTTNSPLH
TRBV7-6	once	ASSLAAGEPSYEQY
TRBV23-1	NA	ATPGHPDTEAF
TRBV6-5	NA	ASSSSGLVDSYEQY
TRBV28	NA	ATHQYSNQPQH
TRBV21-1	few	ASSNLGRYRRNEQF
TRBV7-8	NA	ASSLAQGGGYT
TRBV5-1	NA	ASSLGDRGTETQY
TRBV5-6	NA	ASSQGRSEKLF
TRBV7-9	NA	ASSRPTGSYEQY
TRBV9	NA	ASSVDVDTQY
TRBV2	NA	ASNRESYEQY
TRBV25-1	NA	ASSELRNSSTDTQY
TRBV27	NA	ATRGQGIYSNQPQH
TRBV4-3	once	ASSQHSGNTIY